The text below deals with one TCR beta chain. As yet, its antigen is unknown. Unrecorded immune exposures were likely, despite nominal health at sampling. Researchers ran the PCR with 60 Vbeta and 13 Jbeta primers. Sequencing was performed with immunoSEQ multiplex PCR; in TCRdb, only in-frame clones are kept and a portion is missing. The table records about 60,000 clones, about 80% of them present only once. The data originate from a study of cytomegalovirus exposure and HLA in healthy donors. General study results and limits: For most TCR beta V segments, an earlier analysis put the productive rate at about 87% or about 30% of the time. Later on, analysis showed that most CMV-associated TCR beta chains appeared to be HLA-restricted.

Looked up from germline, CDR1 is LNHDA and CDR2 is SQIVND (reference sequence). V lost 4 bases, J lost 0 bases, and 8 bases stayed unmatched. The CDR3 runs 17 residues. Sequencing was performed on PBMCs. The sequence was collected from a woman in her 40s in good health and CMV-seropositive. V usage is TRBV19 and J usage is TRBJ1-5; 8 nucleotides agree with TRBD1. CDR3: CASSTWTGTYSNQPQHF. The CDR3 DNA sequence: TGTGCCAGTAGTACTTGGACAGGGACCTATAGCAATCAGCCCCAGCATTTT.